This T cell receptor beta chain was recorded in a study of radiotherapy plus CTLA-4 blockade in lung cancer. Turning to the study itself: Patients showed objective responses in roughly 18% of cases and disease control in roughly 31%. Findings and caveats of the study: Alongside interferon-beta, early blood T cell clone dynamics were reportedly the best predictor of response. The study found tumor-derived TCR clones expanded in blood after radiotherapy plus ipilimumab.

The CDR3 loop spans 16 amino acids. Germline V lookup: CDR1 SNHLY, CDR2 FYNNEI. V gave up 6 bases and J gave up 2 bases; unmatched junction bases: 10. In chemo-refractory metastatic non-small-cell lung cancer, patients got ipilimumab CTLA-4 blockade together with focal radiation. Clones were read by immunoSEQ multiplex PCR, and TCRdb kept only the in-frame ones, dropping some. The sample lists around 59,000 clones, around three quarters occurring once. In the case of this clone: Its antigen is unknown.

The V gene is TRBV2, the J gene TRBJ2-3; 8 positions agree with TRBD1. The specimen comprised peripheral blood, sampled from a patient treated with radiotherapy plus ipilimumab. This clonotype was obtained from a human donor with non-small cell lung cancer whose response to radiotherapy plus ipilimumab could not be evaluated. The CDR3 protein is CASSAGQDDLTDTQYF. The CDR3 bases are TGTGCCAGCAGCGCGGGACAGGATGACCTCACAGATACGCAGTATTTT.